The source of this T cell receptor (beta chain) is a study of memory B cells and T cells in multiple sclerosis. The study's findings and limits: Normalization was needed because clone-set size differences affected shared clonotype counts.

TCRdb's table, derived via immunoSEQ multiplex PCR, lists solely in-frame clones and lacks some. The sample has about 7,600 clones; roughly three fifths are singletons. Remarks on this clone: Its antigen remains unknown.

Sequenced sample: memory (CD45RO+) CD8+ T cells from blood. The sequence was obtained from a human donor with multiple sclerosis.

CDR3 nucleotides: TGTGCCAGCTCACCCTCGGGACAGGATTACGAGCAGTACTTC. This translates into CASSPSGQDYEQYF. The chain uses TRBV18 and TRBJ2-5, with 8 bases aligning to TRBD1. The DNA end favors TRBJ2-7, so the J call may be wrong. From germline, CDR1 is KGHSH and CDR2 LQKENI. This CDR3 has 14 amino acids.